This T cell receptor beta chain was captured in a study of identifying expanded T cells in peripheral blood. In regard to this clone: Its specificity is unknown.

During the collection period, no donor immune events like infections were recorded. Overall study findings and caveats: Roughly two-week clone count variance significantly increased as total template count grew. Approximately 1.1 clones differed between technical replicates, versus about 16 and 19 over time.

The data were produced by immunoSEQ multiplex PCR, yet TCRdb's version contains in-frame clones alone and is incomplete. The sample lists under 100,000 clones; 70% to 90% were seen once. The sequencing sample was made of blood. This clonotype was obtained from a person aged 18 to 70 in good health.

The CDR3 DNA reads TGCAGCGCTAGGACAGCGAGCTCTGGGGCCAACGTCCTGACTTTC. Translation: CSARTASSGANVLTF. This chain links TRBV29-1 with TRBJ2-6, with D perhaps TRBD1 (6 bases). The CDR3 length is 15 residues. V shed 7 bases and J shed 0 bases, with 13 bases lying between them. Germline V gene lookup returns CDR1 SQVTM and CDR2 ANQGSEA. Drawing the rest from reference TRBV29-1 and TRBJ2-6, the complete variable domain is SAVISQKPSRDICQRGTSLTIQCQVDSQVTMMFWYRQQPGQSLTLIATANQGSEATYESGFVIDKFPISRPNLTFSTLTVSNMSPEDSSIYLCSARTASSGANVLTFGAGSRLTVL.